This TCR beta chain was retrieved from a study of blood T cell repertoires in COVID-19. Study as a whole: Some COVID-19 samples were acute and others convalescent; all came from the United States, Italy and Spain.

The V segment lost 6 bases and the J segment 5 bases; nucleotides outside the gene matches: 6. Per germline, CDR1 SQVTM and CDR2 ANQGSEA. The CDR3 contains 13 residues. Sequenced by immunoSEQ multiplex PCR; TCRdb stores in-frame clones only, minus some. The sample carries under 300,000 clones, approximately 86% recorded once. Cohorts were assigned according to the clinical history that participants reported. The receptor's source is a woman between 25 and 40 years old with acute COVID-19. Material: PBMCs or T cells enriched from blood (not recorded which). The chain employs TRBV29-1 and TRBJ2-4, with 8 bases fitting TRBD1. This CDR3 is CSVLEGQENIQYF. CDR3 DNA: TGCAGCGTGCTCGAGGGACAGGAAAACATTCAGTACTTC.